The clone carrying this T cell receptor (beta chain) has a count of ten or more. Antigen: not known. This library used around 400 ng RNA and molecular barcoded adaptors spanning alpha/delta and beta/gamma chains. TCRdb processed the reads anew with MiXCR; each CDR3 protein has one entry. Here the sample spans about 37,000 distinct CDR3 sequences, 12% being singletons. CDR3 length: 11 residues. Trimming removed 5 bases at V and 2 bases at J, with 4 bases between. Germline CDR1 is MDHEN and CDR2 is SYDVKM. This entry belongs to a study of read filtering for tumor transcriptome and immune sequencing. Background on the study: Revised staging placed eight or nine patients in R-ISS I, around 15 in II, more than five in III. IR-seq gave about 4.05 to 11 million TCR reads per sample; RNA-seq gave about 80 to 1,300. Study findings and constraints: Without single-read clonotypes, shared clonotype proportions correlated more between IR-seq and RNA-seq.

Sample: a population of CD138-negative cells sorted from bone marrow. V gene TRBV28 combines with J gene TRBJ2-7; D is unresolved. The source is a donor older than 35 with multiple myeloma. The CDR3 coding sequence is TGTGCCAGCAGTGTCACCTACGAGCAGTACTTC. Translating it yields CASSVTYEQYF.